This entry describes one T cell receptor (beta chain). As handled by the study authors: Amplification with reference gene primers provided the estimates of nucleated cell counts. Profiling relied on immunoSEQ multiplex PCR, and the TCRdb table lists in-frame clones only, not all of them. The V and J calls and clone size come from that table; D and trimming were worked out from the DNA. The sample comprises about 170,000 clones, around nine tenths of which are singletons, and about 4% rests with the top ten. This CDR3 contains 16 residues. Trimming removed 2 bases from V and 5 bases from J, with 16 bases in between. The germline V gene has CDR1 MNHEY and CDR2 SVGAGI. This specimen belongs to a study of blood T cell repertoires in COVID-19. Overall study: Acute and convalescent COVID-19 specimens originated in the United States, Italy and Spain.

The source of this sequence is a man aged 18 to 30 with active or convalescent COVID-19. Material for sequencing was peripheral blood. This chain links TRBV6-5 with TRBJ2-1, with a weak D call TRBD1 (7 bases). The CDR3 sequence: CASSYLSGGYDNEQFF. CDR3 nucleotides: TGTGCCAGCAGTTACCTATCAGGGGGGTATGACAATGAGCAGTTCTTC.